The rows below give T cell receptor beta chains drawn from one sample of a study of T-cell reconstitution after alpha-beta-depleted transplantation in children. TCRdb used MiXCR to reprocess the PCR reads, holding one entry per CDR3 protein. Among 150,000 to 250,000 distinct CDR3 sequences, roughly 15% were seen once, and the ten largest hold approximately 13%. Material: PBMCs from the stem cell graft donor, obtained from the stem cell graft. The receptors come from a human donor who donated a stem cell graft to a child with acute lymphoblastic leukemia. CDR3s include the opening cysteine and the closing phenylalanine or tryptophan. Fields, in order: J gene, V gene, D gene, clone size, CDR3 DNA, CDR3 protein. D genes are given only for firm matches. Clone size appears in some rows only: once, few, many, or a class for an expanded clone.

TRBJ2-7	TRBV10-3	.	.	TGTGCCATCAGTCCCGCCGGGACAACTAGCTCCTACGAGCAGTACTTC	CAISPAGTTSSYEQYF
TRBJ2-6	TRBV5-1	TRBD1	.	TGCGCCAGCACACTCCCCGGGACAGGGCACTCTGGGGCCAACGTCCTGACTTTC	CASTLPGTGHSGANVLTF
TRBJ2-3	TRBV5-1	.	many	TGCGCCAGCAGCTGGGGGGACCGTAGCACAGATACGCAGTATTTT	CASSWGDRSTDTQYF
TRBJ1-4	TRBV11-2	TRBD1	.	TGTGCCAGCAGCTTATCCGGGACAGGGACTGAAAAACTGTTTTTT	CASSLSGTGTEKLFF
TRBJ2-7	TRBV5-4	.	many	TGTGCCAGCAGATTGACGGGAGCCTACGAGCAGTACTTC	CASRLTGAYEQYF
TRBJ1-2	TRBV7-9	.	many	TGTGCCAGCAGCCCCATTGGGGGAGGCTATGGCTACACCTTC	CASSPIGGGYGYTF
TRBJ2-1	TRBV20-1	.	many	TGCAGTGTTGTATCGGGAAACTACAATGAGCAGTTCTTC	CSVVSGNYNEQFF
TRBJ2-2	TRBV5-6	TRBD2	many	TGTGCCAGCACGCCTGGGGTCCTAGCGGGTTACACCGGGGAGCTGTTTTTT	CASTPGVLAGYTGELFF
TRBJ1-1	TRBV19	TRBD1	.	TGTGCCAGTAAAATTCGACAGGGGGCAAACACTGAAGCTTTCTTT	CASKIRQGANTEAFF
TRBJ1-1	TRBV5-5	.	few	TGTGCCAGCAGCTTACCTCAGGGGATCGCTTTCTTT	CASSLPQGIAFF
TRBJ1-1	TRBV27	TRBD1	many	TGTGCCAGCAGTTTAAGGGGGCGGGACGGTTTCTTT	CASSLRGRDGFF
TRBJ2-1	TRBV19	.	many	TGTGCCAGTAGTTTGGGTCCTTTGGAATACAATGAGCAGTTCTTC	CASSLGPLEYNEQFF
TRBJ1-1	TRBV29-1	.	.	TGCAGCGGTTTCAAGAACACTGAAGCTTTCTTT	CSGFKNTEAFF
TRBJ2-7	TRBV6-5	TRBD1	few	TGTGCCAGCAGTTATCGGACAGGGGGTGTATACGAGCAGTACTTC	CASSYRTGGVYEQYF
TRBJ2-1	TRBV6-6	.	many	TGTGCCAGCAGTAACCAATATTCGAATGAGCAGTTCTTC	CASSNQYSNEQFF
TRBJ2-4	TRBV11-3	.	many	TGTGCCAGCAGCTTAGATCCAGCAGGAGCTGACATTCAGTACTTC	CASSLDPAGADIQYF
TRBJ2-7	TRBV20-1	.	many	TGCAGTGCTAGTCCTAGGACCTACGAGCAGTACTTC	CSASPRTYEQYF
TRBJ1-1	TRBV12-3/TRBV12-4	.	many	TGTGCCAGCCACAGGGAGGGGTTCGCTGAAGCTTTCTTT	CASHREGFAEAFF
TRBJ2-1	TRBV20-1	TRBD2	many	TGCAGTGCTAGCGATCCCACTAGCGGCCCCTCCTACAATGAGCAGTTCTTC	CSASDPTSGPSYNEQFF
TRBJ1-1	TRBV21-1	.	many	TGTGCCAGCAGTACAGGGGCATCCGAAGCTTTCTTT	CASSTGASEAFF
TRBJ2-7	TRBV5-1	.	few	TGCGCCAGCAGCTTGGGCATCCAAAGGGCCTACGAGCAGTACTTC	CASSLGIQRAYEQYF
TRBJ2-5	TRBV11-2	.	once	TGTGCCAGCAGCCCCTTGAGGGTTGAAGAGACCCAGTACTTC	CASSPLRVEETQYF
TRBJ1-1	TRBV7-8	.	many	TGTGCCAGCAGCTTAGCAGGGCCTGAAGCTTTCTTT	CASSLAGPEAFF
TRBJ1-2	TRBV29-1	.	many	TGCAGCGTTGAAGATCGCCTCGATGGCTACACCTTC	CSVEDRLDGYTF
TRBJ1-1	TRBV18	TRBD1	many	TGTGCCAGCTCACACACGACAGGGCTGAACACTGAAGCTTTCTTT	CASSHTTGLNTEAFF
TRBJ2-2	TRBV11-3	TRBD2	many	TGTGCCAGCAGCCCGAGTGTTGGGAGGGACACCGGGGAGCTGTTTTTT	CASSPSVGRDTGELFF
TRBJ1-6	TRBV6-1	TRBD1	many	TGTGCCAGCGCTCGGGACAGGGGATCACCCCTCCACTTT	CASARDRGSPLHF
TRBJ2-1	TRBV12-3/TRBV12-4	TRBD2	many	TGTGCCAGCAGTTTACCTAGCGGGACGGGCTACAATGAGCAGTTCTTC	CASSLPSGTGYNEQFF
TRBJ2-1	TRBV6-1	TRBD2	.	TGTGCCAGCAGACCGGGACTAGCGGAGATCAATGAGCAGTTCTTC	CASRPGLAEINEQFF
TRBJ2-3	TRBV11-3	.	.	TGTGCCAGCAGCTTTCTGGGGCCGGATACGCAGTATTTT	CASSFLGPDTQYF
TRBJ2-1	TRBV2	TRBD2	many	TGTGCCAGCAGCCCCGTGGGTAGCGGGAGTTCCGATGAGCAGTTCTTC	CASSPVGSGSSDEQFF
TRBJ2-2	TRBV7-6	TRBD2	few	TGTGCCAGCAGCTTAGAAGCAGAGGCGGGAGGCGTTGGCGGGGAGCTGTTTTTT	CASSLEAEAGGVGGELFF
TRBJ2-7	TRBV11-3	TRBD1	few	TGTGCCAGCAGCCCCCCTCCCGGACAGGGATACTACGAGCAGTACTTC	CASSPPPGQGYYEQYF
TRBJ2-7	TRBV4-1	.	.	TGCGCCAGCAGCCAAGGGGCATCAGGGGACTCCTACGAGCAGTACTTC	CASSQGASGDSYEQYF
TRBJ2-7	TRBV12-3/TRBV12-4	.	many	TGTGCCAGCAGTGGTTGGACAGAGACGACCAGGGGCGAGCAGTACTTC	CASSGWTETTRGEQYF